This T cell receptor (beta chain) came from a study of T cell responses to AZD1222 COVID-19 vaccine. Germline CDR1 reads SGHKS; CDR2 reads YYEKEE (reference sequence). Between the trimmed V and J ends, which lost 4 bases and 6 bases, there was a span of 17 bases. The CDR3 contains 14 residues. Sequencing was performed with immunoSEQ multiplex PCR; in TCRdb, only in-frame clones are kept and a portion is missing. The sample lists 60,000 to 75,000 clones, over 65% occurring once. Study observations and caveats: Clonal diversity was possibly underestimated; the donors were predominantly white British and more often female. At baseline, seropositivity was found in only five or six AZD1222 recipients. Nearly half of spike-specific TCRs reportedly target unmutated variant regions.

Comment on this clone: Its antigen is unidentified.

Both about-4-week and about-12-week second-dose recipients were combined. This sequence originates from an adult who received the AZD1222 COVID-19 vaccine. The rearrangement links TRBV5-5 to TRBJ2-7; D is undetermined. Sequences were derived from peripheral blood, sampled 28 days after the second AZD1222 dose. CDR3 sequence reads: CASSLLDPRGEQYF. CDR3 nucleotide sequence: TGTGCCAGCAGCCTCCTGGACCCCAGAGGCGAGCAGTACTTC.